The rows below give T cell receptor beta chains drawn from one sample of a study of cytomegalovirus exposure and HLA in healthy donors. Using immunoSEQ multiplex PCR, the repertoire was profiled, and TCRdb retains in-frame clones only, with some absent. This specimen shows some 200,000 clones; the ten leading clones hold roughly 1.2%. Sequencing input: PBMCs. The receptors come from a girl aged 2-15 years in good health and CMV-seropositive. The CDR3 runs from the conserved cysteine through the conserved F or W. The D gene is left open where the match is weak.

D	J	V	CDR3	DNA
.	TRBJ2-5	TRBV5-1	CASSFTGQETQYF	TGCGCCAGCAGCTTCACAGGCCAAGAGACCCAGTACTTC
.	TRBJ2-5	TRBV30	CAWSVGSTGETQYF	TGTGCCTGGAGTGTAGGATCTACGGGGGAGACCCAGTACTTC
.	TRBJ2-1	TRBV19	CASSIGPLVPGDEQFF	TGTGCCAGTAGTATCGGGCCCCTAGTTCCGGGGGATGAGCAGTTCTTC
TRBD1	TRBJ1-1	TRBV5-1	CASSNDRATEAFF	TGCGCCAGCAGCAACGACAGGGCCACTGAAGCTTTCTTT
.	TRBJ2-1	TRBV5-1	CASSQDSEADEQFF	TGCGCCAGCAGCCAGGACAGTGAGGCAGATGAGCAGTTCTTC
TRBD2	TRBJ2-3	TRBV9	CASSPDAGGGTDTQYF	TGTGCCAGCAGCCCAGACGCGGGAGGGGGCACAGATACGCAGTATTTT
TRBD2	TRBJ2-2	TRBV27	CASSLYPGTSGSIRTGELFF	TGTGCCAGCAGTTTATACCCCGGGACTAGCGGGAGTATTCGGACCGGGGAGCTGTTTTTT
.	TRBJ2-7	TRBV1	CTSSQDPLKADGGYEQYF	TGCACCAGCAGCCAAGACCCCCTCAAGGCCGACGGAGGCTACGAGCAGTACTTC
.	TRBJ2-2	TRBV11-3	CASSLGGLGELFF	TGTGCCAGCAGCTTAGGGGGACTCGGGGAGCTGTTTTTT
TRBD2	TRBJ2-7	TRBV29-1	CSGSMAGDEQYF	TGCAGCGGCTCGATGGCGGGAGACGAGCAGTACTTC
TRBD2	TRBJ2-1	TRBV7-8	CASSEYSGVYNEQFF	TGTGCCAGCAGCGAATATAGCGGGGTTTACAATGAGCAGTTCTTC
.	TRBJ2-2	TRBV27	CASSPYRATGELFF	TGTGCCAGCAGTCCGTACAGGGCCACCGGGGAGCTGTTTTTT
TRBD2	TRBJ2-5	TRBV7-2	CASSLGLAGERETQYF	TGTGCCAGCAGCTTAGGACTAGCGGGAGAACGGGAGACCCAGTACTTC
TRBD1	TRBJ2-3	TRBV5-6	CASSLIAGQGGRDTQYF	TGTGCCAGCAGCTTGATCGCGGGACAGGGAGGTAGAGATACGCAGTATTTT
TRBD2	TRBJ2-7	TRBV7-9	CASSPGLYEQYF	TGTGCCAGCAGCCCGGGACTATACGAGCAGTACTTC
.	TRBJ2-7	TRBV6-5	CASSTAALDSYEQYF	TGTGCCAGCAGTACCGCGGCCCTAGACTCCTACGAGCAGTACTTC
.	TRBJ2-5	TRBV5-1	CASSSTGWETQYF	TGCGCCAGCAGCTCTACAGGGTGGGAGACCCAGTACTTC
.	TRBJ1-1	TRBV28	CASTRFQGMGTEAFF	TGTGCCAGCACCCGATTCCAGGGGATGGGCACTGAAGCTTTCTTT
.	TRBJ2-1	TRBV5-1	CASSLPSPGDYNEQFF	TGCGCCAGCAGCTTGCCCTCACCGGGGGATTACAATGAGCAGTTCTTC
TRBD1	TRBJ2-2	TRBV29-1	CSVDYRGNTGELFF	TGCAGCGTTGATTACAGGGGTAACACCGGGGAGCTGTTTTTT
TRBD2	TRBJ2-7	TRBV2	CASSLAGGEQYF	TGTGCCAGCTCCCTAGCGGGGGGCGAGCAGTACTTC